The TCR beta chain described here comes from a study of cytomegalovirus exposure and HLA in healthy donors (dated by TCRdb to about 2017). Study-wide context: In an earlier analysis of under 600 of the donors, about 270 Gb of sequence data and 117 million unique TCR beta sequences from roughly 200 million T cells were reported. Across about 380 genotyped donors of the cohort, an average of about 240,000 unique TCR beta nucleotide sequences per donor were sequenced, and roughly 17% of those sequences were non-productive. Rather than using new phenotypic data, the later analysis identified candidate immune exposures from TCR beta sequences and from how often those sequences occurred across donors. A later genetic analysis used genome-wide SNP genotypes for 398 of the 666 donors, treating that subset as a discovery cohort. The study was designed to test whether signatures of past pathogen exposure could be identified by cataloging public T cell receptors. The study combined high-throughput TCR immunosequencing, statistical association of individual TCRs with disease status, and machine learning to predict cytomegalovirus infection status. All discovery cohort repertoires had been generated on a single sequencing platform. A later analysis re-analyzed previously published TCR beta repertoires from 600 to 850 donors and added high-resolution HLA genotyping to study TCR occurrence patterns. Donor age, sex, ethnicity and CMV serostatus were compiled together with the repertoire data. The study profiled the T cell repertoires of around 700 subjects by immunosequencing and related them to cytomegalovirus serostatus. The number of donors typed differed by locus, with 629-630 for A, B, C, DRB1 and DQB1, more than 500 for DQA1, 606 for DPA1, and some 450 for DPB1. In addition to the first cohort of 666 subjects, a separate validation cohort of 120 different subjects was used. Both class I and class II loci were covered by HLA typing, at four-digit resolution. Of the approximately 370 genotyped donors, 75% to 85% were placed in the genetic ancestry cluster associated with self-reported Caucasian donors. An early release that covered about 600 HLA-typed donors contained around 330 gigabases of sequencing data and 75 million to 100 million unique TCR sequences. Four or five DR-DQ haplotypes were handled as single units for association and clustering because linkage in the cohort was strong. In an earlier analysis of 587 of the donors, high-throughput TCR beta sequencing was used to judge whether each TCR beta V gene segment behaved as functional or pseudogenic. The full study reports these points: In a later genetic analysis, fewer N-insertions in productive TCRs were reported among donors in an Asian-associated ancestry cluster than the 666-donor mean. The authors suggested that the approach could potentially be extended to other disease states and immunological phenotypes. Because HLA typing was missing for some donors at each locus, association tests included only the typed subset. A cluster of highly shared sequence variants was judged likely to represent a technical artifact of the sequencing pipeline. Because counts were too low, seventeen rarely observed V segments, including chromosome 9 orphons, were left out of the earlier analysis of 500 to 650 of the donors. Across donors, most TCR sequences were observed very rarely, whereas some public TCRs were present in many individuals. The presence/absence analyses assumed that sequencing depth was roughly uniform across donors, and that assumption may not be true. In a later analysis, most CMV-associated TCR beta chains were found to appear HLA-restricted, with HLA associations seemingly driven largely by CMV exposure. V-gene and J-gene trimming of TCR beta chains was associated with a missense DCLRE1C variant in a later genetic analysis, and the association was replicated in an independent cohort. Linkage disequilibrium might explain the correlated functional status among segregating V segments, but an unknown experimental factor could not be ruled out. A later analysis reported that several top co-occurrence clusters appeared linked to parvovirus B19, influenza, CMV and Epstein-Barr virus. At a false discovery rate of 0.05, a later analysis linked under 20,000 TCR beta sequences to specific HLA alleles. The classifier was reported to diagnose cytomegalovirus status with high specificity and sensitivity in both the original and validation cohorts. Three of the identified cytomegalovirus-associated TCR beta chains were confirmed in vitro to be specific for cytomegalovirus antigens. A later analysis found that HLA-associated TCR beta chains were more clonally expanded and had lower generation probabilities than equally common non-associated chains. Immune exposure information for the cohort was limited to CMV serostatus. A later analysis found that TCR association rates varied across HLA loci, with DRB1 alleles showing the most associated TCRs and HLA-C alleles the fewest. A further reported finding was that TCR beta sequences accurately predicted the HLA-A and HLA-B alleles for most subjects in the first cohort. This cohort had only TCR beta chains sequenced, and the lack of alpha or paired-chain data limited which features could be detected. In an earlier analysis of approximately 590 of the donors, most TCR beta V segments appeared in productive rearrangements about 90% or about 30% of the time, broadly matching IMGT annotations. Because the 87-base-pair reads could not distinguish some IMGT-functional V segments, including TRBV6-2 and TRBV6-3, those segments were excluded. When HLA alleles, especially DR and DQ, strongly co-occurred, attributing TCR associations to individual alleles was difficult. In the study, some 160 TCR beta chains were listed as associated with cytomegalovirus.

Library method: the immunoSEQ multiplex PCR assay. The multiplex PCR relied on a mix of 60 forward primers for TCR Vbeta segments and 13 reverse primers for TCR Jbeta segments. Amplification of the CDR3 region of rearranged TCR beta genes was performed with a multiplex PCR assay on genomic DNA. On the Illumina HiSeq System, the amplified TCR beta libraries were sequenced as 87-base-pair reads. The paper's data handling went like this. A later analysis tallied tens of millions of unique TCR beta chains across the 600 to 700 repertoires, and around 12 million of those chains were shared by two or more donors. A nearest-neighbor algorithm error-corrected the raw reads and collapsed the reads into unique sequences, merging closely related sequences to remove PCR and sequencing errors. CDR3 sequences were aligned to IMGT reference sequences to assign V, D and J gene segments. For a sequence to be retained, a match of at least six nucleotides to both a V gene segment and a J gene segment was required. Rearrangements were classified as productive when the CDR3 lacked stop codons and remained in frame with V and J, and all other rearrangements were classified as non-productive. Following IMGT convention, CDR3 was defined as the stretch from the second conserved V-encoded cysteine to the conserved J-encoded phenylalanine. In an earlier analysis of around 570 of the donors, sequences lacking an unambiguous match to a single V gene segment were excluded. In an earlier analysis of roughly 600 of the donors, a V segment was called functional when productive rearrangements were above 56.7%, and segregating when the standard deviation between donors exceeded 5%. A statistical classification framework was built to diagnose cytomegalovirus status from the catalog of TCR beta chain sequences. A later analysis assigned V and J genes by comparing TCR nucleotide sequences with IMGT/GENE-DB human TR gene sequences. A later analysis assigned CDR3 sequences and most-parsimonious VDJ recombination scenarios with the TCRdist pipeline. In a later analysis, each TCR beta chain was defined by its CDR3 amino acid sequence together with its V-gene family, and reads lacking a unique V-gene family were excluded. To address suspected cross-contamination and a sequencing artifact, a later analysis removed around 600 highly shared, low-generation-probability nucleotide sequences. In a later analysis, a clonal expansion index for each public chain was calculated from normalized within-repertoire ranks of inferred template counts. A later analysis computed generation probabilities with a VDJ recombination model fitted to out-of-frame rearrangements, and checked the results against IGoR. A later analysis scored TCR-TCR, TCR-HLA and TCR-CMV co-occurrence with hypergeometric tests, applying a repertoire-size bias correction to TCR pairs. A later analysis estimated false discovery rates by permuting HLA or CMV assignments 20 times. In a later analysis, co-occurring TCRs were grouped using DBSCAN, and TCRdist sequence similarity was added for clustering within HLA-allele-positive subsets. Co-occurrence clustering excluded repertoires with fewer than 30,000 or more than 120,000 public chains, plus five with anomalous nucleotide sharing. The table comes from immuneACCESS by way of TCRdb, which keeps in-frame sequences with V and J called. Part of the clones is missing from these tables; in studies checked, under half for an unresolved V gene and the rest for unknown reasons. V, J and clone size were drawn from that table, and D and trimming were deduced from the DNA. The sample data list 180,000 or so clones, and 65% to 85% of these were observed just once. The ten largest account for 1.4% of the sample.

Note on this clone: There is no known antigen for this receptor. No base-level quality is on record; no much larger clone is a single base apart.

In total, just over 650 healthy bone marrow donors made up the cohort. At the time of sampling, every cohort member was nominally healthy, though immune exposures that went unrecorded were likely present. The donor tested CMV seropositive, placing the donor among the 289 seropositive members of the cohort. A peripheral blood sample was provided by each donor, and peripheral blood mononuclear cells were used for TCR beta sequencing. Genomic DNA was extracted from the blood cell samples with the Qiagen DNeasy Blood Extraction Kit. The junction carries 22 bases between V and J, which are trimmed by 2 bases and 0 bases respectively. The CDR3 holds 19 amino acids from the cysteine to the phenylalanine. Kept here is only the CDR3 DNA, which spans 57 bases and is read in frame from base 1. Per the germline V gene (reference sequence), SEHNR is the CDR1 and FQNEAQ is the CDR2.

The origin of this receptor is a girl under 18 in good health and CMV-seropositive. The sequenced sample consisted of PBMCs. This receptor chain uses TRBV7-9 and TRBJ1-1, with the D gene too uncertain to name. The CDR3 amino acid sequence is: CASSLILTSEADMNTEAFF. The DNA reads as follows: TGTGCCAGCAGCTTAATCTTAACCTCGGAGGCCGACATGAACACTGAAGCTTTCTTT.